This TCR beta chain was captured in a study of blood T cell repertoires in COVID-19. Looking at the study overall: Acute and convalescent COVID-19 specimens originated in the United States, Italy and Spain. T cells, B-cell-depleted T cells, or PBMCs supplied cDNA or gDNA.

How the authors handled the data: Using reference gene primer amplification, nucleated cell counts were estimated. TCRdb's table, derived via immunoSEQ multiplex PCR, lists solely in-frame clones and lacks some. That table is the source of V, J and clone size, and D and trimming were worked out from the DNA. The profile shows a few hundred thousand clones, approximately 89% of them singletons. V lost 7 bases and J lost 4; bases outside the gene matches: 15. CDR3 length equals 17 residues. Germline CDR1 MNHEY, CDR2 SMNVEV (reference sequence). The source material was peripheral blood. The V call is TRBV27, the J call TRBJ2-3; 9 bases line up with TRBD2. This receptor was obtained from a woman aged 40 to 50 who had recovered from COVID-19. The CDR3 protein is CASTPSPSSGISDTQYF. In nucleotides, the CDR3 is TGTGCCAGCACCCCTTCCCCTTCTAGCGGGATCTCAGATACGCAGTATTTT.